This T cell receptor (beta chain) was profiled in a study of cytomegalovirus exposure and HLA in healthy donors. General study points: Follow-up analysis seemed to connect common viral pathogens with several of the most significant clusters identified.

V lost 3 bases and J lost 1, with 14 bases in between. There are 15 residues in the CDR3. Germline CDR1 reads SGHKS; CDR2 reads YYEKEE (reference sequence). This clone was recorded only once. The antigen remains undetermined. Both 60 Vbeta primers and 13 Jbeta primers went into the PCR. Profiling relied on immunoSEQ multiplex PCR, and the TCRdb table lists in-frame clones only, not all of them. This sample carries 250,000 to 350,000 clones, more than 80% of them seen once, and the ten largest clones take 3% to 4%. The sequence was collected from a man aged 40-49 years in good health and CMV-seropositive. Material for sequencing was PBMCs. This rearrangement joins TRBV5-5 to TRBJ2-7; no clear D. The CDR3 DNA is TGTGCCAGCAGCTATGAGTCGATTTCATCCTACGAGCAGTACTTC. Translation gives CASSYESISSYEQYF.